The sequence of this TCR beta chain was determined in a study of T-cell memory formation after mild COVID-19. Study as a whole: Largely donor-specific TCR clusters were found.

Findings and limits, study-wide: Balance between CD4 and CD8 was seen in clones contracting day 15 to 85, and a CD4+ lean was seen in later expanders.

Constant-segment primers served in 5'RACE that generated TCR alpha and TCR beta cDNA libraries bearing sample barcodes and UMIs. In TCRdb, the 5' RACE reads were re-called with MiXCR into one record per CDR3 protein. The sample has 250,000 to 300,000 distinct CDR3 sequences; about 17% are singletons. V shed 3 bases and J shed 4 bases, with 13 bases lying between them. The CDR3 covers 14 residues. Per the germline V gene, CDR1 is SGHRS and CDR2 is YFSETQ. This clonotype was detected many times. Its antigen is unidentified. Sequencing used PBMCs or a T cell subset sorted from them (not recorded which). This clonotype was obtained from a man aged 18 to 30 who had mild COVID-19 (a few samples of this study predate the infection). Cell type and time point are not known. The chain employs TRBV5-1 and TRBJ1-2, with a tentative D call TRBD1 (6 bases). The CDR3 loop reads CASSSRDTFYGYTF. CDR3 sequence (DNA): TGCGCCAGCAGCTCCCGGGACACCTTCTATGGCTACACCTTC.